This T cell receptor beta chain is from a study of blood T cell repertoires in COVID-19. Overall study context: Acute and convalescent COVID-19 samples came from the United States, Italy and Spain.

Recruits, aged roughly 18 to 95 years, lived in 24 US areas. CDR1 is MGHRA and CDR2 is YSYEKL in the germline V gene. The V end lost 2 bases, the J end lost 10 bases, and 13 bases lay between the germline ends. The CDR3 has 13 residues. Per the authors' pipeline: Using reference gene primer amplification, nucleated cell counts were estimated. The table came from immunoSEQ multiplex PCR; TCRdb's copy has only in-frame clones and leaves some out. Clone size and V and J calls were adopted from that table, with D and trimming inferred from the DNA. The table has approximately 500,000 clones, around nine tenths seen once; the top ten hold roughly 1.9%.

V and J are TRBV4-1 and TRBJ2-3, with D perhaps TRBD2 (6 bases). Sequenced: PBMCs or T cells enriched from blood (not recorded which). This TCR derives from a woman aged 40 to 49 who had recovered from COVID-19. The CDR3 protein is CASSQPGRRAQYF. DNA for the CDR3: TGCGCCAGCAGCCAACCGGGGAGGAGAGCGCAGTATTTT.